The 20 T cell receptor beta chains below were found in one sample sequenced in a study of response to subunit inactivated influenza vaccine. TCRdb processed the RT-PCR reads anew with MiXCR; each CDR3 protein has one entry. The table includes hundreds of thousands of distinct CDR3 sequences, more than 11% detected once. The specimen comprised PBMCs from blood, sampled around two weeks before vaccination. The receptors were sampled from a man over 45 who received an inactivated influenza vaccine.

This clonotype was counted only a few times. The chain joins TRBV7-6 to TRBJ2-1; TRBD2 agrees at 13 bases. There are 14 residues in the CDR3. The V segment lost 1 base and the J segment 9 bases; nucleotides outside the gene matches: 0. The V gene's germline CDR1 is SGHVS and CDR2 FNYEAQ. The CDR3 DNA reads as TGTGCCAGCAGCTTAGGGACTAGCGGGAGTGAGCAGTTCTTC. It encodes CASSLGTSGSEQFF.

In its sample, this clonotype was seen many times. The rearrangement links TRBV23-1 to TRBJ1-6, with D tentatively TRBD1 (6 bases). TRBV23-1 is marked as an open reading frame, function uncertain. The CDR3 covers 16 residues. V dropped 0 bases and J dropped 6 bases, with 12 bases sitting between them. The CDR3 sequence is CASSQSRTASNSPLHF. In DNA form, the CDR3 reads TGCGCCAGCAGTCAATCTAGGACAGCGTCTAATTCACCCCTCCACTTT.

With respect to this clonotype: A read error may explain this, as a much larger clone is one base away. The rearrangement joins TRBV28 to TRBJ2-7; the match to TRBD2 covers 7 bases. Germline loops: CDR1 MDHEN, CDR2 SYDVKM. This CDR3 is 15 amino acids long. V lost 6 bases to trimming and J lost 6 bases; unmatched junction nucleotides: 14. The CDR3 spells CASRLGSGGTGEQYF. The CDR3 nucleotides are TGTGCCAGCAGGTTGGGGTCGGGAGGTACCGGCGAGCAGTACTTC. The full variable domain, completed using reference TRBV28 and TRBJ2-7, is DVKVTQSSRYLVKRTGEKVFLECVQDMDHENMFWYRQDPGLGLRLIYFSYDVKMKEKGDIPEGYSVSREKKERFSLILESASTNQTSMYLCASRLGSGGTGEQYFGPGTRLTVT.

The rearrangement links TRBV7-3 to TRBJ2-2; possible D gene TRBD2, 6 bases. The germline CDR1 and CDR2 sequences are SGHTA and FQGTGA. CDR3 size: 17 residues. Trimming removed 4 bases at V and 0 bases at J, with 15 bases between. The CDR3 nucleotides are TGTGCCAGCAGCTCTCTACCGGGACTTACGAACACCGGGGAGCTGTTTTTT. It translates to CASSSLPGLTNTGELFF.

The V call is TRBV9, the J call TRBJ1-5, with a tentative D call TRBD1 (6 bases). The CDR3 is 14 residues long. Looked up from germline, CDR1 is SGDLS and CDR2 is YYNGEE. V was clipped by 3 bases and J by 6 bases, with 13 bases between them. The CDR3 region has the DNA TGTGCCAGCAGCGACGGGGGCGCCGGTCAGCCCCAGCATTTT. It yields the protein CASSDGGAGQPQHF.

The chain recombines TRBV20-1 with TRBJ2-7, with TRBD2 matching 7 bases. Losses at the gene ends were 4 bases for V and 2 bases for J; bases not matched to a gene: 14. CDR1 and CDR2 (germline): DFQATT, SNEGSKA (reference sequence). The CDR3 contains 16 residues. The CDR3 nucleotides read TGCAGTGCTAAAAAATCATGGGTGGGGGGGGCCTACGAGCAGTACTTC. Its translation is CSAKKSWVGGAYEQYF.

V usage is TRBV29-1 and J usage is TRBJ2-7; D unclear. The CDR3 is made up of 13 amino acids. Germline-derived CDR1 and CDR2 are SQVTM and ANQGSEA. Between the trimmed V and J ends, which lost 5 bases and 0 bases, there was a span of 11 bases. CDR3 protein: CSVRVSDSYEQYF. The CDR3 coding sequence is TGCAGCGTTAGGGTGTCAGACTCCTACGAGCAGTACTTC.

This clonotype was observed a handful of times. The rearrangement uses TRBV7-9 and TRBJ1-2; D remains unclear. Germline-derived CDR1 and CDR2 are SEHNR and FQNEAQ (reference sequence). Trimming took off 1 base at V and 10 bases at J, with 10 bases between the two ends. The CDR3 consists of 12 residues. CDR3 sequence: CASSLDTMAYTF. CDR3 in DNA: TGTGCCAGCAGCTTAGATACGATGGCCTACACCTTC.

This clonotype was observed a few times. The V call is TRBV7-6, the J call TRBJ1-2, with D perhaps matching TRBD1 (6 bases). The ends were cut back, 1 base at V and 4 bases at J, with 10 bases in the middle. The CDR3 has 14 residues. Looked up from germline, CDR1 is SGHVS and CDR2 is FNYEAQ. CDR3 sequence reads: CASSLGQQGYGYTF. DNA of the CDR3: TGTGCCAGCAGCTTAGGGCAACAGGGCTATGGCTACACCTTC.

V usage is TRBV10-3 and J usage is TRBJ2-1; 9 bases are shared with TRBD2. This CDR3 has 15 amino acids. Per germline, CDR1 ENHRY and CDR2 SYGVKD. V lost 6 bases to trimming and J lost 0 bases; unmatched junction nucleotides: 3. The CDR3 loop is CAISSAGGSYNEQFF. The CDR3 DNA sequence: TGTGCCATCAGCTCAGCGGGAGGCTCCTACAATGAGCAGTTCTTC.

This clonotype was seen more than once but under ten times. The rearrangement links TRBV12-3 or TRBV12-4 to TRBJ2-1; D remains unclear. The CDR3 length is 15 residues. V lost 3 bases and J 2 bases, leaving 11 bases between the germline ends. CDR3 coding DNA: TGTGCCAGCAGTTTCACGTATGACCCCTACAATGAGCAGTTCTTC. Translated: CASSFTYDPYNEQFF.

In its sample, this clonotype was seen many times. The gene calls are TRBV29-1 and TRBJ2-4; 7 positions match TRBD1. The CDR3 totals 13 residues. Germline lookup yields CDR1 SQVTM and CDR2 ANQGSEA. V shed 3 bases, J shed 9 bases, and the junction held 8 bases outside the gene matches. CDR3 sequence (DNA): TGCAGCGTTGATCGACAGGGAGAGGGCATTCAGTACTTC. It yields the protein CSVDRQGEGIQYF.

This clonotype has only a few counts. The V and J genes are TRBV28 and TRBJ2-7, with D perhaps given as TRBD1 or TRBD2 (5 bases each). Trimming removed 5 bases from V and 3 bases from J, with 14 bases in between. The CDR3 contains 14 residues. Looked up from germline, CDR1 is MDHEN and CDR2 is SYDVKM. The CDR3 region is CASSRTGLVYEQYF. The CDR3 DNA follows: TGTGCCAGCAGTCGGACGGGGCTAGTCTACGAGCAGTACTTC.

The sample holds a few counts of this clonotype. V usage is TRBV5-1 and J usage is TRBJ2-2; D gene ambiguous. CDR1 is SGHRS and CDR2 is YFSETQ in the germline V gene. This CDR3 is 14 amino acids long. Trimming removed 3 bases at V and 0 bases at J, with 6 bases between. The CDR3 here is CASSWAPNTGELFF. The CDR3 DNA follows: TGCGCCAGCAGCTGGGCCCCGAACACCGGGGAGCTGTTTTTT.

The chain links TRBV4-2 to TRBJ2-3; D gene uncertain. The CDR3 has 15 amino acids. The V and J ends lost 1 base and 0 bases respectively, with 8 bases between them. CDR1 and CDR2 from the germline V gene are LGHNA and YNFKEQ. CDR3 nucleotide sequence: TGTGCCAGCAGCCAAGCAATCTCTAGCACAGATACGCAGTATTTT. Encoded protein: CASSQAISSTDTQYF.

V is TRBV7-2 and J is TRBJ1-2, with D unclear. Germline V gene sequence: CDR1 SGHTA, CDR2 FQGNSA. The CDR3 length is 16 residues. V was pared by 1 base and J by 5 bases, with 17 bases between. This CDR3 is CASSLESVLDPYGYTF. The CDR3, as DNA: TGTGCCAGCAGCTTAGAGAGCGTATTAGACCCGTATGGCTACACCTTC.

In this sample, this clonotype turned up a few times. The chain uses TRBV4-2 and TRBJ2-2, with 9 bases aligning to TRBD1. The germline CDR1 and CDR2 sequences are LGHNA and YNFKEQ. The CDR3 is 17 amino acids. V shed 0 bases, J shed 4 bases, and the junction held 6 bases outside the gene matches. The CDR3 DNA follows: TGTGCCAGCAGCCAAGACCCCGGGACAGGGTCCACCGGGGAGCTGTTTTTT. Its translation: CASSQDPGTGSTGELFF.

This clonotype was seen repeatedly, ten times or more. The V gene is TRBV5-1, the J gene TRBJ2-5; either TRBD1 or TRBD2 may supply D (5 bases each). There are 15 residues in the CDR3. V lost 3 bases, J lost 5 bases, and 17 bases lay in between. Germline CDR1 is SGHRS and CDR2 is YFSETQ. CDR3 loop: CASSSQGTRRETQYF. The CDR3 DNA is TGCGCCAGCAGCTCTCAAGGGACGAGGAGGGAGACCCAGTACTTC.

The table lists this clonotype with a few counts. The CDR3 coding sequence is TGTGCCAGCAGCCAAGCGGGGAGACAGGTTAACTATGGCTACACCTTC. Amino acids: CASSQAGRQVNYGYTF. V usage is TRBV3-1 and J usage is TRBJ1-2, with D possibly TRBD1 on 6 matching bases. V was trimmed by 1 base and J by 1 base, leaving 13 bases between them. The CDR3 is 16 amino acids. The V gene's germline CDR1 is LGHDT and CDR2 YNNKEL (reference sequence).

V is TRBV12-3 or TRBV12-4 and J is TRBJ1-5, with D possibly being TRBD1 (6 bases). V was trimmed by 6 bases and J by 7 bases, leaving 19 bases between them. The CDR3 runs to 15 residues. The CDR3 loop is CASSPTTGGAQPQHF. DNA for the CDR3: TGTGCCAGCAGCCCTACCACTGGGGGGGCCCAGCCCCAGCATTTT.